A selection of T cell receptor beta chains follows, all from one sample in a study of T-cell memory formation after mild COVID-19. A single record per CDR3 protein comes from TCRdb applying MiXCR to the 5' RACE reads. The repertoire consists of 450,000 or so distinct CDR3 sequences, with 20% to 30% occurring once and the leading ten covering around 13%. The material sequenced was PBMCs or a T cell subset sorted from them (not recorded which). The receptors were gathered from an adult woman who had mild COVID-19 (a few samples of this study predate the infection). Cell type and time point are not known. The CDR3 runs from the conserved cysteine through the conserved F or W. The D gene is left open where the match is weak. Size values are once, few and many counts, or a class for expanded clones, and some rows have none.

V,J,size,length,D,DNA,CDR3
TRBV9,TRBJ2-1,-,14,-,TGTGCCAGCAACACACAGGGATTCGGCAATGAGCAGTTCTTC,CASNTQGFGNEQFF
TRBV20-1,TRBJ2-5,-,12,-,TGCAGTGCGCGACTTACGGGGGAGACCCAGTACTTC,CSARLTGETQYF
TRBV12-3/TRBV12-4,TRBJ1-5,-,16,-,TGTGCCAGCAGTTTCGGTATCGACATGAGCAATCAGCCCCAGCATTTT,CASSFGIDMSNQPQHF
TRBV7-3,TRBJ1-1,-,13,-,TGTGCCAGCAGCCGGTTCGGGGGGACTGAAGCTTTCTTT,CASSRFGGTEAFF
TRBV20-1,TRBJ2-1,few,11,-,TGCAGTGCTAGAATAGCCAATGAGCAGTTCTTC,CSARIANEQFF
TRBV23-1,TRBJ2-5,few,17,TRBD2,TGCGCCAGCAGTCAATCAGGGTGCGGGAGGAGGGTGGAGACCCAGTACTTC,CASSQSGCGRRVETQYF
TRBV4-2,TRBJ1-6,-,17,TRBD1,TGTGCCAGCAGCCAAGGACAGGGCCCGACCTTGAGGTCACCCCTCCACTTT,CASSQGQGPTLRSPLHF
TRBV14,TRBJ2-1,few,14,-,TGTGCCAGCAGCCCGGTCCTCACCGCCAATGAGCAGTTCTTC,CASSPVLTANEQFF
TRBV20-1,TRBJ2-3,-,18,TRBD2,TGCAGTGCTAGAGTGGGATGGCTAGCGGGGTTTAGCACAGATACGCAGTATTTT,CSARVGWLAGFSTDTQYF
TRBV4-1,TRBJ1-2,few,13,-,TGCGCCAGCAGCCAAGTGAACAGTCGAGGCTACACCTTC,CASSQVNSRGYTF
TRBV5-1,TRBJ2-1,few,18,TRBD2,TGCGCCAGCAGCCAAGGACTAGCGGGAGCCCATTGGTACAATGAGCAGTTCTTC,CASSQGLAGAHWYNEQFF
TRBV27,TRBJ1-1,-,13,-,TGTGCCAGCAGTTTATGGAGAGACACTGAAGCTTTCTTT,CASSLWRDTEAFF
TRBV4-1,TRBJ2-1,few,18,TRBD1,TGCGCCAGCAGCCACTTTCGGACAGGGGCAACCAAGGGGAATGAGCAGTTCTTC,CASSHFRTGATKGNEQFF
TRBV25-1,TRBJ2-7,few,15,-,TGTGCCAGCAGTGAGGTCAGCGAACAACCATACGAGCAGTACTTC,CASSEVSEQPYEQYF
TRBV23-1,TRBJ2-2,few,11,-,TGCGCCAGCATTCTGCCTACGGAGCTGTTTTTT,CASILPTELFF
TRBV18,TRBJ2-3,-,15,-,TGTGCCAGCTCATCCAGGACGGAGAGCACAGATACGCAGTATTTT,CASSSRTESTDTQYF
TRBV5-6,TRBJ1-1,-,13,-,TGTGCCAGCAGCTTGGACCTAAATGGTGAAGCTTTCTTT,CASSLDLNGEAFF
TRBV29-1,TRBJ1-1,-,13,-,TGCAGCGTCCACGGGGGCGGGGGCACTGAAGCTTTCTTT,CSVHGGGGTEAFF
TRBV7-9,TRBJ2-1,-,16,-,TGTGCCAGCAGCGATAGGGACCAAGCCTCTAACAATGAGCAGTTCTTC,CASSDRDQASNNEQFF
TRBV6-2/TRBV6-3,TRBJ2-3,few,15,TRBD2,TGTGCCAGCAGTCCGCTAGCGGGATACACAGATACGCAGTATTTT,CASSPLAGYTDTQYF
TRBV24-1,TRBJ2-1,-,17,TRBD2,TGTGCCACCAGTGACCCGGGGACTAGCGGAGATTACAATGAGCAGTTCTTC,CATSDPGTSGDYNEQFF
TRBV7-2,TRBJ2-3,few,18,-,TGTGCCAGCAGCCCAAGGCGGCCAGGGCCGGTTCCAGGGGATACGCAGTATTTT,CASSPRRPGPVPGDTQYF
TRBV7-6,TRBJ2-7,-,14,-,TGTGCCAGCAGCTTAGTTTCCGGGGCTTACGAGCAGTACTTC,CASSLVSGAYEQYF
TRBV4-1,TRBJ1-1,few,13,TRBD1,TGCGCCAGCAGCCGGGCCCCAGGGGGTGAAGCTTTCTTT,CASSRAPGGEAFF
TRBV2,TRBJ2-7,once,16,TRBD2,TGTGCCAGCAGTGGAACCCCACTAGCGGGCACCTACGAGCAGTACTTC,CASSGTPLAGTYEQYF
TRBV5-1,TRBJ2-7,-,14,TRBD1,TGCGCCAGCAGCCCCCGGGACAGGGGCAACGAGCAGTACTTC,CASSPRDRGNEQYF
TRBV2,TRBJ2-2,-,15,-,TGTGCCAGCAGACTGGAAGGGGGAAACACCGGGGAGCTGTTTTTT,CASRLEGGNTGELFF
TRBV12-3/TRBV12-4,TRBJ2-1,-,18,TRBD2,TGTGCCAGCAGTCCTTACCCCGACCTACTAGCGGGGTACAATGAGCAGTTCTTC,CASSPYPDLLAGYNEQFF
TRBV7-3,TRBJ1-1,-,13,-,TGTGCCAGCAGCCCGTGGGCAGTCACTGAAGCTTTCTTT,CASSPWAVTEAFF
TRBV6-2/TRBV6-3,TRBJ1-1,-,12,-,TGTGCCAGCAGTTTCCACCGTACTGAAGCTTTCTTT,CASSFHRTEAFF
TRBV7-7,TRBJ2-7,many,13,-,TGTGCTAGCAGCTTTGGACCTTCCTACGAGCAGTACTTC,CASSFGPSYEQYF
TRBV4-1,TRBJ1-1,few,14,-,TGCGCCAGCAGCCGCCGTCGGGATAACACTGAAGCTTTCTTT,CASSRRRDNTEAFF
TRBV5-6,TRBJ2-6,-,16,-,TGTGCCAGCAGCTTGAGTTTGAACTCTGGGGCCAACGTCCTGACTTTC,CASSLSLNSGANVLTF
TRBV4-3,TRBJ2-1,-,15,TRBD1,TGCGCCAGCAGCAGACGGGACAGGGCAAACAATGAGCAGTTCTTC,CASSRRDRANNEQFF
TRBV9,TRBJ1-6,-,15,-,TGTGCCAGCAGCGTAGATCTGGGGGGCGGTTCACCCCTCCACTTT,CASSVDLGGGSPLHF
TRBV5-1,TRBJ2-7,many,17,TRBD1,TGCGCCAGCAGGACCTCCGGGACAGGGGATCTTCTCCACGAGCAGTACTTC,CASRTSGTGDLLHEQYF
TRBV4-1,TRBJ2-1,few,14,TRBD2,TGCGCCAGCAGCCAAGAACTAGCGGTGAATGAGCAGTTCTTC,CASSQELAVNEQFF
TRBV4-1,TRBJ2-1,-,12,-,TGCGCCAGCAGCCAAGACTTCGCTGAGCAGTTCTTC,CASSQDFAEQFF
TRBV4-1,TRBJ2-2,few,18,TRBD2,TGCGCCAGCAGCCAAGTCGCTAGCGGGGGGTCTTCCACCGGGGAGCTGTTTTTT,CASSQVASGGSSTGELFF
TRBV7-9,TRBJ2-5,many,12,-,TGTGCCAGCAGCTTAATGTCAGAGGGCCAGTACTTC,CASSLMSEGQYF
TRBV25-1,TRBJ2-6,-,12,-,TGTGCCAGCAGTGAATTATGGAACGTCCTGACTTTC,CASSELWNVLTF